This record concerns one T cell receptor (beta chain) sequence. What it binds is not known. The sample belongs to a study of OX40 agonist ivuxolimab in advanced cancers. Study-wide points: There were, on average, more expanded clones in CD8+ T cells than in CD4+. Relatively little clonal expansion, among the lowest observed, appeared in partial responders at 0.1-3.0 mg/kg. Low normalized T-cell clonal expansion also characterized some of the nonresponders.

Germline V gene data show CDR1 as SEHNR and CDR2 as FQNEAQ (reference sequence). V was shortened by 5 bases and J by 15 bases, with 11 bases between the two germline ends. The CDR3 is 10 residues long. Some clones are missing from TCRdb's copy, which holds only in-frame ones; the method was immunoSEQ multiplex PCR. This table holds some 80,000 clones, approximately 90% found once. The receptor's source is an adult with an advanced solid tumor such as melanoma, head and neck, liver or kidney cancer. This sample comprised CD4+ or CD8+ T cells sorted from blood, obtained in a trial of the OX40 agonist ivuxolimab. This chain joins TRBV7-9 and TRBJ2-1; maybe TRBD2 (6 bases). The CDR3 bases are TGTGCCAGCAGCCCGGGACTTGCGTTCTTC. It codes for CASSPGLAFF.